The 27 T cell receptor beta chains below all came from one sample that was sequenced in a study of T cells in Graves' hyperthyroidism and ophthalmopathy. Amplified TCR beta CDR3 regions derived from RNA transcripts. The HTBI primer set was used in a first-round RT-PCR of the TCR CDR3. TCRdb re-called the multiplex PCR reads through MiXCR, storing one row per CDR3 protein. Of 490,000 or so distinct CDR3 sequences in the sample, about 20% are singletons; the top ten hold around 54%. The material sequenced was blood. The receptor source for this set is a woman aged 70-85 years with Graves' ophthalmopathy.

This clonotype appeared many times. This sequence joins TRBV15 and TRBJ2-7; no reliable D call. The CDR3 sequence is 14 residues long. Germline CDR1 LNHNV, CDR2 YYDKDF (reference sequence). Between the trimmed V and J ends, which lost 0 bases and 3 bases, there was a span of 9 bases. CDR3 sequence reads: CATSREIQSYEQYF. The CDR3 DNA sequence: TGTGCCACCAGCAGAGAAATACAGAGCTACGAGCAGTACTTC.

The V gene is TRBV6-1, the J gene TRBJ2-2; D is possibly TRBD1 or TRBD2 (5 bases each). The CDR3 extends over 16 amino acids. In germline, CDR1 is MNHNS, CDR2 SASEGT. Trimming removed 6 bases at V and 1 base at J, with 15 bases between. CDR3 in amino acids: CASRRSGTLNTGELFF. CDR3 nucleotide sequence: TGTGCCAGCAGAAGATCCGGGACCCTGAACACCGGGGAGCTGTTTTTT.

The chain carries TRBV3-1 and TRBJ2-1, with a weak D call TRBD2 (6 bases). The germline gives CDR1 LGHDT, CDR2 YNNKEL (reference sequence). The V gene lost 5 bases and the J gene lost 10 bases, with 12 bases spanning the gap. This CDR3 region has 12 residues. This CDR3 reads CASSASVGEQFF. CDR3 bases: TGTGCCAGCAGCGCTAGCGTCGGAGAGCAGTTCTTC.

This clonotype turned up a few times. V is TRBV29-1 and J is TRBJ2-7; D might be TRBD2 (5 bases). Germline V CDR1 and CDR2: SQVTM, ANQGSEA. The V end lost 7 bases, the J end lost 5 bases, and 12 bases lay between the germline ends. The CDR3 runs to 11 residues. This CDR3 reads CSAEGDHEQYF. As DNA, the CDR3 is TGCAGCGCAGAGGGTGACCACGAGCAGTACTTC.

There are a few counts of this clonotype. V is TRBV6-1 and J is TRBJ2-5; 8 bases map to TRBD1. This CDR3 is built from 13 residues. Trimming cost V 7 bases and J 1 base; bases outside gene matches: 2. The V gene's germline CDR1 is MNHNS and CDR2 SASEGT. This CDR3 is CASKTGAQETQYF. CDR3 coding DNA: TGTGCCAGCAAGACAGGGGCCCAAGAGACCCAGTACTTC.

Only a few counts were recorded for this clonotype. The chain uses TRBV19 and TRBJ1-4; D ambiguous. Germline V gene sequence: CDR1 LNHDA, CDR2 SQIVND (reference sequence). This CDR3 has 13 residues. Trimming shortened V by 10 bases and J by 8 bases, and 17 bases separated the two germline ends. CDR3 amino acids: CATQSGYGEKLFF. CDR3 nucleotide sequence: TGTGCCACCCAGTCCGGTTATGGGGAAAAACTGTTTTTT.

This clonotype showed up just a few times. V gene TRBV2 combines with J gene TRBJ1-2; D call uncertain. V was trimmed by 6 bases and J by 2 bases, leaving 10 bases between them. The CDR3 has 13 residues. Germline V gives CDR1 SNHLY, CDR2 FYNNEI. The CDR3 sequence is CASREAGNYGYTF. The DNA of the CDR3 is TGTGCCAGCAGAGAGGCGGGGAACTATGGCTACACCTTC.

CDR3 DNA sequence: TGTGCCAGCAGCCAAGAGCTAGCGGGAGGGCCAGATACGCAGTATTTT. Protein: CASSQELAGGPDTQYF. This sequence joins TRBV4-2 and TRBJ2-3, with 12 bases lining up with TRBD2. With 0 bases clipped from V and 4 bases from J, the junction kept 2 bases outside the gene matches. Looked up from germline, CDR1 is LGHNA and CDR2 is YNFKEQ. CDR3 size: 16 residues.

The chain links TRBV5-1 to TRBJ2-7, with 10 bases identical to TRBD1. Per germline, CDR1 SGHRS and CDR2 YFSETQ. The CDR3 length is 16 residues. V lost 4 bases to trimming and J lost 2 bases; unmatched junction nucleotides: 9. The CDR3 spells CASSLLTGTGAYEQYF. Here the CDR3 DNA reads TGCGCCAGCAGCCTCCTAACCGGGACAGGGGCCTACGAGCAGTACTTC.

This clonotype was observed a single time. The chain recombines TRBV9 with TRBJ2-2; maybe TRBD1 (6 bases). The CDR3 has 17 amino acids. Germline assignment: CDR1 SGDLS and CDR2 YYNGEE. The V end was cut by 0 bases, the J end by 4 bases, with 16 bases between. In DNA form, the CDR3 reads TGTGCCAGCAGCGTAGGGGACATCCCGATGGGCACCGGGGAGCTGTTTTTT. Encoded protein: CASSVGDIPMGTGELFF.

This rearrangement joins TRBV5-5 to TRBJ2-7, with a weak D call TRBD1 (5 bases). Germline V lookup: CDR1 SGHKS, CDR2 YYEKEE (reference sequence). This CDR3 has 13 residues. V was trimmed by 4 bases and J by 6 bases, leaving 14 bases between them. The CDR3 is CASSIGSRAEQYF. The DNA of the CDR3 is TGTGCCAGCAGCATCGGTTCCAGGGCCGAGCAGTACTTC.

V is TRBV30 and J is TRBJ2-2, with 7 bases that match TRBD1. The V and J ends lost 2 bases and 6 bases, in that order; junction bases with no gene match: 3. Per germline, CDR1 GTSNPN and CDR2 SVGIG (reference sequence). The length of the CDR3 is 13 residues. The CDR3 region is CAWSPQGSGELFF. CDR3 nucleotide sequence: TGTGCCTGGAGTCCACAGGGGTCCGGGGAGCTGTTTTTT.

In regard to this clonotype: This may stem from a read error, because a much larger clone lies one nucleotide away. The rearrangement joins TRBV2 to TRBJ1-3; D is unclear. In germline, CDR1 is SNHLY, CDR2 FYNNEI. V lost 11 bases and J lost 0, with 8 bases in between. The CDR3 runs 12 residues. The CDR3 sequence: CAGRDSGNTIYF. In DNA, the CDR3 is TGTGCCGGTAGGGACTCTGGAAACACCATATATTTT.

This CDR3 reads CASSRGGSGRMNEQFF. The CDR3 DNA follows: TGTGCCAGCAGTAGGGGGGGGAGCGGGAGGATGAATGAGCAGTTCTTC. The chain is built from TRBV12-3 or TRBV12-4 and TRBJ2-1; 9 nucleotides agree with TRBD2. V was pared by 5 bases and J by 7 bases, with 12 bases of the junction left unmatched. The CDR3 is 16 residues long.

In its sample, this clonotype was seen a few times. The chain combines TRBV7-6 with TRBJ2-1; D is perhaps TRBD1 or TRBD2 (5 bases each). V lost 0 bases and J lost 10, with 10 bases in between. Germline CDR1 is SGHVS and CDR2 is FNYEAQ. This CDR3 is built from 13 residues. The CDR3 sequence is CASSLARGREQFF. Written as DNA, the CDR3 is TGTGCCAGCAGCTTAGCGAGGGGAAGGGAGCAGTTCTTC.

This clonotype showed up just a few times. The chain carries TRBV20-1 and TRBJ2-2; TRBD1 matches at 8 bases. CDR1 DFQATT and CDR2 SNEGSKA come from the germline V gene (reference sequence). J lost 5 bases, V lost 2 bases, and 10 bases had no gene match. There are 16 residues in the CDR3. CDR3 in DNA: TGCAGTGCTAGATCCCAAGGACAGGGATTAACCGGGGAGCTGTTTTTT. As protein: CSARSQGQGLTGELFF.

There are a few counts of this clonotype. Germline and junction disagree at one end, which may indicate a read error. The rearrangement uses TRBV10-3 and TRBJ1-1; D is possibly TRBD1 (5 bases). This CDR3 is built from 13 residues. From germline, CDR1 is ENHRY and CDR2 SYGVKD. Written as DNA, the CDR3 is TGTGCCCTCAGGGCAGAAGGGTCTACTGAAGCTTTCTTT. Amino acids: CALRAEGSTEAFF.

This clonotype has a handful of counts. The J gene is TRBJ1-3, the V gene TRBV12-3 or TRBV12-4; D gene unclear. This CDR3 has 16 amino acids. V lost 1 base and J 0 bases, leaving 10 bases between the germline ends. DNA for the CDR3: TGTGCCAGCAGTTTAGGCGGACTGCGCTCTGGAAACACCATATATTTT. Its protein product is CASSLGGLRSGNTIYF.

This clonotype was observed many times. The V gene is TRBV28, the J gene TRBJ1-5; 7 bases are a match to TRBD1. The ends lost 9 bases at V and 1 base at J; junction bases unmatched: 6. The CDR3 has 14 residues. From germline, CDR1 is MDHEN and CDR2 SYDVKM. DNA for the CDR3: TGTGCCAGTAAGACAGGGTTCAGCAATCAGCCCCAGCATTTT. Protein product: CASKTGFSNQPQHF. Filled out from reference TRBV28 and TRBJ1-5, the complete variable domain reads DVKVTQSSRYLVKRTGEKVFLECVQDMDHENMFWYRQDPGLGLRLIYFSYDVKMKEKGDIPEGYSVSREKKERFSLILESASTNQTSMYLCASKTGFSNQPQHFGDGTRLSIL.

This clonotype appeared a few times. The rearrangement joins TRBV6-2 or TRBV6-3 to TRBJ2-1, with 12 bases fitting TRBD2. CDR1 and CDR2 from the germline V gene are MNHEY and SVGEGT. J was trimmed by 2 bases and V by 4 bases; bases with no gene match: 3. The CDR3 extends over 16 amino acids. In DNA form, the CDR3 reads TGTGCCAGCAGTTTAAGGACTAGCGGGACCTACAATGAGCAGTTCTTC. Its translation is CASSLRTSGTYNEQFF.

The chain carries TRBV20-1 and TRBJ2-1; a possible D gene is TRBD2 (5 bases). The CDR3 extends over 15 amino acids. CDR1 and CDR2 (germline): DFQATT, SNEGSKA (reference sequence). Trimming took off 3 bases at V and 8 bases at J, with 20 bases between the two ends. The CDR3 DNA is TGCAGTGCTAGGGTGGACCGGTGGGAGAGCTATGAGCAGTTCTTC. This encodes CSARVDRWESYEQFF.

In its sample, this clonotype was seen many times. The CDR3 loop reads CASSGDAVGGYTF. In nucleotides, the CDR3 is TGTGCCAGCAGTGGTGACGCGGTGGGGGGCTACACCTTC. V is TRBV2 and J is TRBJ1-2, with D uncertain. This CDR3 contains 13 residues. Trimming left V 4 bases short and J 8 bases short, with 14 bases between. In germline, CDR1 is SNHLY, CDR2 FYNNEI.

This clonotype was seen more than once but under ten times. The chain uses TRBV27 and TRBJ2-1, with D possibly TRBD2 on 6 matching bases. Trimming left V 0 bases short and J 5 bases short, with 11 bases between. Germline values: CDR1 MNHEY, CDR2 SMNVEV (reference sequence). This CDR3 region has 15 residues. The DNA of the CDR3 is TGTGCCAGCAGTTTATCACGGGAGTGGAACAATGAGCAGTTCTTC. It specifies CASSLSREWNNEQFF.

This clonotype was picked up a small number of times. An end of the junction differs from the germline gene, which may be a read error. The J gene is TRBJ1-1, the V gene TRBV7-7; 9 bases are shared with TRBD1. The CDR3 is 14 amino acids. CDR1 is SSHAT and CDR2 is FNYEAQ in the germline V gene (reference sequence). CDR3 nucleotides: TGTGCTAGCAGCCCGGGACAGGGAGGGACTGAAGCTTTCTTT. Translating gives CASSPGQGGTEAFF.

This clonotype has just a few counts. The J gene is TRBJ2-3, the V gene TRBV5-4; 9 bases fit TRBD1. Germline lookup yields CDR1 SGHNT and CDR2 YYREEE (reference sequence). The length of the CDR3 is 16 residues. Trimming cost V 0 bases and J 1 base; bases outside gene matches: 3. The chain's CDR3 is CASSLGTGARTDTQYF. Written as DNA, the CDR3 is TGTGCCAGCAGCTTGGGGACAGGGGCGCGCACAGATACGCAGTATTTT.

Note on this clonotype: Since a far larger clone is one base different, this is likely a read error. The CDR3 sequence is CTSSPRTGNTEAFF. The CDR3, as DNA: TGTACCAGCAGTCCGCGGACAGGGAACACTGAAGCTTTCTTT. The rearrangement joins TRBV28 to TRBJ1-1, with 7 bases aligning to TRBD1. Per germline, CDR1 MDHEN and CDR2 SYDVKM. The CDR3 totals 14 residues.

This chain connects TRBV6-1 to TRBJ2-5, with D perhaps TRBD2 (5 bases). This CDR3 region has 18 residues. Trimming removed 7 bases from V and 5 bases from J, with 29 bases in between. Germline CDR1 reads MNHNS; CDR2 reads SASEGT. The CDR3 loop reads CASTLRVSGSASTETQYF. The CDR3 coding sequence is TGTGCCAGCACCCTTCGGGTTTCGGGGTCAGCCTCAACGGAGACCCAGTACTTC.